This entry lists 10 T cell receptor beta chains sequenced from one sample in a study of blood T cell repertoires in COVID-19 (dated by TCRdb to about 2020). Library preparation was by the immunoSEQ multiplex PCR assay. The table comes from immuneACCESS by way of TCRdb, which keeps in-frame sequences with V and J called. Part of the clones is missing from these tables; in studies checked, under half for an unresolved V gene and the rest for unknown reasons. The sample contains approximately 140,000 clones, more than 75% of them found a single time. Of the sample, 12% to 15% is held by the ten largest clones. The specimen sequenced was peripheral blood. The receptors were gathered from a human donor with acute or convalescent COVID-19. The donor label of this sample is uncertain.

About this clone itself: Germline and junction disagree at one end, which may indicate a read error. The chain uses TRBV10-3 and TRBJ1-2; 9 bases are a match to TRBD1. The length of the CDR3 is 16 residues. In germline, CDR1 is ENHRY, CDR2 SYGVKD. The CDR3 spells CAISTGGSGGGYDYTF. The CDR3 nucleotides are TGTGCCATCAGTACAGGGGGCTCCGGCGGTGGCTATGACTACACCTTC.

This chain links TRBV5-1 with TRBJ2-5; D uncertain. V was clipped by 5 bases and J by 2 bases, with 13 bases between them. From germline, CDR1 is SGHRS and CDR2 YFSETQ. The length of the CDR3 is 14 residues. CDR3 sequence: CASRASRSQETQYF. The CDR3 DNA reads as TGCGCCAGCAGGGCGAGCAGGTCACAAGAGACCCAGTACTTC.

The CDR3 coding sequence is TGCGCCAGCAGCTTTACGGGACAGGGCTCGAATTATACGCAGTATTTT. This gives the protein CASSFTGQGSNYTQYF. The rearrangement uses TRBV5-1 and TRBJ2-3, with TRBD1 identical over 9 bases. The CDR3 is 16 amino acids. Germline V gene lookup returns CDR1 SGHRS and CDR2 YFSETQ. V lost 2 bases to trimming and J lost 7 bases; unmatched junction nucleotides: 11.

The V gene is TRBV9, the J gene TRBJ2-7; the D gene is possibly TRBD1 (6 bases). This CDR3 has 13 residues. V lost 2 bases, J lost 5 bases, and 11 bases lay in between. Germline values: CDR1 SGDLS, CDR2 YYNGEE. Here the CDR3 reads CASSVQGNHEQYF. CDR3 coding DNA: TGTGCCAGCAGCGTGCAGGGGAACCACGAGCAGTACTTC. The whole variable domain, filled in from reference TRBV9 and TRBJ2-7, reads DSGVTQTPKHLITATGQRVTLRCSPRSGDLSVYWYQQSLDQGLQFLIQYYNGEERAKGNILERFSAQQFPDLHSELNLSSLELGDSALYFCASSVQGNHEQYFGPGTRLTVT.

Only one count was recorded for this clone. The chain has TRBV7-9 and TRBJ1-1, with TRBD1 as a possible D gene (5 bases). Germline CDR1 reads SEHNR; CDR2 reads FQNEAQ (reference sequence). This CDR3 spans 14 amino acids. V was pared by 3 bases and J by 8 bases, with 16 bases between. CDR3 DNA: TGTGCCAGCAGCTTTGGGGACTTCAGAAGGGAAGCTTTCTTT. This translates into CASSFGDFRREAFF.

CDR3: CASSLGGYSNIQYF. As DNA, the CDR3 is TGTGCCAGCAGCTTGGGAGGGTATTCAAACATTCAGTACTTC. The rearrangement joins TRBV5-4 to TRBJ2-4, with a weak D call TRBD2 (5 bases). The CDR3 spans 14 residues. CDR1 is SGHNT and CDR2 is YYREEE in the germline V gene (reference sequence). The V gene lost 0 bases and the J gene lost 6 bases, with 10 bases spanning the gap. The full variable domain, in which reference TRBV5-4 and TRBJ2-4 provide the parts outside the CDR3, is ETGVTQSPTHLIKTRGQQVTLRCSSQSGHNTVSWYQQALGQGPQFIFQYYREEENGRGNFPPRFSGLQFPNYSSELNVNALELDDSALYLCASSLGGYSNIQYFGAGTRLSVL.

There are a few counts of this clone. The chain recombines TRBV18 with TRBJ1-1, with a weak D call TRBD1 (6 bases). The CDR3 length is 14 residues. The germline CDR1 and CDR2 sequences are KGHSH and LQKENI. Trimming shortened V by 5 bases and J by 4 bases, and 14 bases separated the two germline ends. CDR3 sequence reads: CASSGNRVGTEAFF. The CDR3 DNA follows: TGTGCCAGCTCAGGAAACAGGGTTGGCACTGAAGCTTTCTTT. The full variable domain, with the rest looked up from reference TRBV18 and TRBJ1-1, is NAGVMQNPRHLVRRRGQEARLRCSPMKGHSHVYWYRQLPEEGLKFMVYLQKENIIDESGMPKERFSAEFPKEGPSILRIQQVVRGDSAAYFCASSGNRVGTEAFFGQGTRLTVV.

This clone was observed a handful of times. The chain links TRBV6-5 to TRBJ2-3; a weak D match, TRBD2 (5 bases). The CDR3 loop spans 14 amino acids. V was trimmed by 0 bases and J by 6 bases, leaving 10 bases between them. Germline CDR1 MNHEY, CDR2 SVGAGI. The CDR3 here is CASSYSRDTDTQYF. Here the CDR3 DNA reads TGTGCCAGCAGTTACTCGAGGGATACTGATACGCAGTATTTT.

A few counts support this clone. The rearrangement joins TRBV29-1 to TRBJ1-2; D is uncertain. V lost 5 bases, J lost 3 bases, and 25 bases lay in between. Looked up from germline, CDR1 is SQVTM and CDR2 is ANQGSEA. The CDR3 has 17 amino acids. The CDR3 protein is CSVCTPGGFGVDYGYTF. CDR3 in DNA: TGCAGCGTTTGCACCCCCGGTGGGTTCGGGGTGGACTATGGCTACACCTTC.

This clone is a singleton in its sample. The chain couples TRBV9 to TRBJ1-2; 8 bases are shared with TRBD1. Looked up from germline, CDR1 is SGDLS and CDR2 is YYNGEE. This CDR3 spans 15 amino acids. With 5 bases clipped from V and 0 bases from J, the junction kept 6 bases outside the gene matches. The CDR3 DNA sequence: TGTGCCAGCAGTAGCCAGGGGGCTTCTAACTATGGCTACACCTTC. Amino acid sequence: CASSSQGASNYGYTF.